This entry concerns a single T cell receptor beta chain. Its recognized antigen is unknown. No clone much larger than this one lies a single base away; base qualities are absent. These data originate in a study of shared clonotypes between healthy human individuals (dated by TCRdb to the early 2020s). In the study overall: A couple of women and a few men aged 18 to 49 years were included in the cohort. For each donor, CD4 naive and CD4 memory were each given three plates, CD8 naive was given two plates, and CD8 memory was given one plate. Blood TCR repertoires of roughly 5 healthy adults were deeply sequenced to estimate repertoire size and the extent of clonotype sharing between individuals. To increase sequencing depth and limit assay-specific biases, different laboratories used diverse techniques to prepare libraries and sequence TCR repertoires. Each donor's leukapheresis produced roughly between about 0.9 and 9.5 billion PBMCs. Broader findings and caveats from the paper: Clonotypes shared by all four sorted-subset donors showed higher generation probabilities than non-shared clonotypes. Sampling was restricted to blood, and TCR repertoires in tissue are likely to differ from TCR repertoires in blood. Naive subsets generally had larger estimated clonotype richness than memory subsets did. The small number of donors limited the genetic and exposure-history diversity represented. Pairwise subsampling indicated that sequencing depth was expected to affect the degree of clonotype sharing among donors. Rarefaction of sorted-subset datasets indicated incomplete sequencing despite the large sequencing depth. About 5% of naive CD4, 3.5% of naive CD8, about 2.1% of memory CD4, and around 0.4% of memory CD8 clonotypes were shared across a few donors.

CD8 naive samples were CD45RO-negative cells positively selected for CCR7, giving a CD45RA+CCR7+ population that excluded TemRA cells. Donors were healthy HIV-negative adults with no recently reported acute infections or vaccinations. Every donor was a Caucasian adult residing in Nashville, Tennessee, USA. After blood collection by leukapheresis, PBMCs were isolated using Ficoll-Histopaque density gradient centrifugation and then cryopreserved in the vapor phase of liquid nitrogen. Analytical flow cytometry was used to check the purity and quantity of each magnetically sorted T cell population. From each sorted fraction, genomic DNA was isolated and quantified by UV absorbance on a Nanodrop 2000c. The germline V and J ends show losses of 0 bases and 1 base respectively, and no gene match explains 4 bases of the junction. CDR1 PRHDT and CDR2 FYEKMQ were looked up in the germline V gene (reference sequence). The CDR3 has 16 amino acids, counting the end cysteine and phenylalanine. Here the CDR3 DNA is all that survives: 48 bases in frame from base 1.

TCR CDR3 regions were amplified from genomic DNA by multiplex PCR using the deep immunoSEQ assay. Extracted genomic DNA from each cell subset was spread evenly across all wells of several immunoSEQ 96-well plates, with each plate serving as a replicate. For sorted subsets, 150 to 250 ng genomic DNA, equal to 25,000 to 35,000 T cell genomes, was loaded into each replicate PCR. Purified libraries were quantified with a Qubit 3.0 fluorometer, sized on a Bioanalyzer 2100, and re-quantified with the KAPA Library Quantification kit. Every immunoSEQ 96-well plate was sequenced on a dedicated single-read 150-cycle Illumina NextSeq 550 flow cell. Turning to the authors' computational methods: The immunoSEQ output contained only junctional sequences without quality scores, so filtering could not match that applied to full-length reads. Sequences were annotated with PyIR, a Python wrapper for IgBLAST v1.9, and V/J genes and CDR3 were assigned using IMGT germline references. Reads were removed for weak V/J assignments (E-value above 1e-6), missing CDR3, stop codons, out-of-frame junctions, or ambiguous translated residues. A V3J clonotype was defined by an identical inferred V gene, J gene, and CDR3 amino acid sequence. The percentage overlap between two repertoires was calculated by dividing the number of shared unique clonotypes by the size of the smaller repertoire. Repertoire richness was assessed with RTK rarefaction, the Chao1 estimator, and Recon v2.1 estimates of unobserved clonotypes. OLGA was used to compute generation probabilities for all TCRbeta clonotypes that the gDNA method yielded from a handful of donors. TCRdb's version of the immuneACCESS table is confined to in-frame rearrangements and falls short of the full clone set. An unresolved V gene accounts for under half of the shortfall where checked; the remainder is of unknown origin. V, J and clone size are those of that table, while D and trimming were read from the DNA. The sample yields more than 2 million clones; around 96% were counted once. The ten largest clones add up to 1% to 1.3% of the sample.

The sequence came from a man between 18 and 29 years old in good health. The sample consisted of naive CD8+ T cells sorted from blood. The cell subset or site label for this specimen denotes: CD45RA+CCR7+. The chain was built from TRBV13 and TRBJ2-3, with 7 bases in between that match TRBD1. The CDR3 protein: CASSLGLGQGTDTQYF. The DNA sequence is TGTGCCAGCAGCTTAGGGTTAGGACAGGGCACAGATACGCAGTATTTT.